The clone carrying this TCR beta chain was counted ten times or more. Its antigen is still unknown. This entry belongs to a study of post-analysis software for immune sequencing data. Overall study findings and caveats: F measure showed strong co-clustering of same-batch samples. Five TRBV segments, including TRBV5-6, TRBV5-1 and TRBV20-1, were more frequent in patients than controls.

TCR beta cDNA libraries included unique molecular identifiers. TCRdb used MiXCR to reprocess the PCR reads, holding one entry per CDR3 protein. This sample yields fewer than 700,000 distinct CDR3 sequences, of which about 40% are seen a single time; roughly 1.7% belongs to the top ten. CDR1 is MGHRA and CDR2 is YSYEKL in the germline V gene. V was shortened by 4 bases and J by 3 bases, with 16 bases between the two germline ends. This CDR3 region has 16 residues. Sequenced input: blood. This sequence originates from a girl aged 5 to 17 with multiple sclerosis. The gene calls are TRBV4-1 and TRBJ2-4; no clear D. The DNA for the CDR3 is TGCGCCAGCAGCCCTCGGGCCTCGTCAGGCAAAAACATTCAGTACTTC. It encodes CASSPRASSGKNIQYF.